Presented here are 14 T cell receptor beta chains from one specimen sequenced in a study of neurological immune-mediated disorders. The time point was: technical triplicate 2. Using its own MiXCR run on the 5' RACE reads, TCRdb lists one record per CDR3 protein. The sample shows about 59,000 distinct CDR3 sequences, around 24% of them seen only once. The sample was PBMCs. All receptors come from a man between 60 and 75 years old with HTLV-1-associated myelopathy (HAM/TSP).

There are many counts of this clonotype. The chain carries TRBV5-5 and TRBJ1-1; possibly TRBD1 for D (6 bases). The length of the CDR3 is 15 residues. The germline V and J ends were trimmed by 1 base and 4 bases, with 14 bases remaining between them. Germline CDR1 SGHKS, CDR2 YYEKEE (reference sequence). The CDR3 nucleotides read TGTGCCAGCAGCTTGTGGGACAACGTGGGCACTGAAGCTTTCTTT. This gives the protein CASSLWDNVGTEAFF.

This clonotype was detected many times. V usage is TRBV5-1 and J usage is TRBJ2-3; 10 bases line up with TRBD2. Germline V gives CDR1 SGHRS, CDR2 YFSETQ. CDR3 length equals 16 residues. The V gene end was trimmed by 0 bases and the J gene end by 4 bases; junction bases not matched to a gene: 5. CDR3 nucleotides: TGCGCCAGCAGCTTGGGTGCTAGCGGGAGCTCAGATACGCAGTATTTT. Amino acid sequence: CASSLGASGSSDTQYF. Together with reference TRBV5-1 and TRBJ2-3, the CDR3 gives the full variable domain: KAGVTQTPRYLIKTRGQQVTLSCSPISGHRSVSWYQQTPGQGLQFLFEYFSETQRNKGNFPGRFSGRQFSNSRSEMNVSTLELGDSALYLCASSLGASGSSDTQYFGPGTRLTVL.

The chain recombines TRBV5-1 with TRBJ2-1; D call uncertain. The CDR3 is made up of 17 amino acids. Between the trimmed V and J ends, which lost 0 bases and 0 bases, there was a span of 13 bases. The V gene's germline CDR1 is SGHRS and CDR2 YFSETQ. CDR3 DNA: TGCGCCAGCAGCTTGGGGCAGAGCACGGGCTCCTACAATGAGCAGTTCTTC. This sequence encodes CASSLGQSTGSYNEQFF.

This clonotype was recorded many times. The V gene is TRBV7-3, the J gene TRBJ2-2; D gene unclear. Germline CDR1 and CDR2: SGHTA and FQGTGA. Between the trimmed V and J ends, which lost 5 bases and 6 bases, there was a span of 10 bases. The CDR3 contains 13 residues. The CDR3 DNA sequence: TGTGCCAGCAGCACATCTACGGCCGGGGAGCTGTTTTTT. Translated: CASSTSTAGELFF.

This clonotype was recorded at least ten times. The chain uses TRBV7-9 and TRBJ1-1; D is uncertain. The CDR3 is 15 residues long. Germline assignment: CDR1 SEHNR and CDR2 FQNEAQ (reference sequence). V lost 5 bases and J 3 bases, leaving 16 bases between the germline ends. The CDR3 is CASSLGFGLDTEAFF. The DNA of the CDR3 is TGTGCCAGCAGCCTAGGGTTCGGTTTGGACACTGAAGCTTTCTTT.

The sample holds one count of this clonotype. The J gene is TRBJ2-7, the V gene TRBV29-1; 10 bases line up with TRBD2. Looked up from germline, CDR1 is SQVTM and CDR2 is ANQGSEA. J gave up 3 bases and V 4 bases, and 0 bases lay outside the gene matches. The CDR3 covers 12 residues. Written as DNA, the CDR3 is TGCAGCGTTGCTAGCGGGAGCTACGAGCAGTACTTC. It is translated as CSVASGSYEQYF.

This clonotype was counted many times. The gene calls are TRBV7-9 and TRBJ2-5; 9 nucleotides match TRBD1. The CDR3 is 16 residues long. J lost 0 bases, V lost 5 bases, and 7 bases had no gene match. Per the germline V gene, CDR1 is SEHNR and CDR2 is FQNEAQ (reference sequence). The CDR3 loop reads CASSISGTGYQETQYF. For the CDR3, the DNA is TGTGCCAGCAGCATATCCGGGACAGGGTACCAAGAGACCCAGTACTTC. Looking up the rest from reference TRBV7-9 and TRBJ2-5 gives the full variable domain: DTGVSQNPRHKITKRGQNVTFRCDPISEHNRLYWYRQTLGQGPEFLTYFQNEAQLEKSRLLSDRFSAERPKGSFSTLEIQRTEQGDSAMYLCASSISGTGYQETQYFGPGTRLLVL.

This clonotype was counted many times. This chain joins TRBV20-1 and TRBJ2-2; 8 bases map to TRBD2. V gave up 4 bases and J gave up 6 bases; unmatched junction bases: 13. This CDR3 is 16 amino acids long. The germline CDR1 and CDR2 sequences are DFQATT and SNEGSKA (reference sequence). CDR3 DNA sequence: TGCAGTGCTACGCGAGCGGGAGCCCCACGGGCCGGGGAGCTGTTTTTT. Translated, it gives CSATRAGAPRAGELFF.

This clonotype qualifies as medium-sized (0.01 to 0.1%). One end of the junction varies from germline; a read error may be responsible. The rearrangement uses TRBV7-7 and TRBJ2-2; 10 bases agree with TRBD2. The CDR3 consists of 15 residues. Per germline, CDR1 SSHAT and CDR2 FNYEAQ (reference sequence). The CDR3 nucleotides read TGTGCTAGCAGCTTAAGCGGGAGGGCCACCGGGGAGCTGTTTTTT. This codes for CASSLSGRATGELFF. Combining the CDR3 with reference TRBV7-7 and TRBJ2-2 gives the whole variable domain GAGVSQSPRYKVTKRGQDVTLRCDPISSHATLYWYQQALGQGPEFLTYFNYEAQPDKSGLPSDRFSAERPEGSISTLTIQRTEQRDSAMYRCASSLSGRATGELFFGEGSRLTVL.

The table lists this clonotype with many counts. The chain is built from TRBV10-3 and TRBJ1-4; 7 positions agree with TRBD1. CDR3 length: 13 residues. The V segment lost 6 bases and the J segment 5 bases; nucleotides outside the gene matches: 3. Germline CDR1 reads ENHRY; CDR2 reads SYGVKD. The CDR3 region is CAIRGQRNEKLFF. DNA for the CDR3: TGTGCCATCAGGGGACAGCGAAATGAAAAACTGTTTTTT.

For this clonotype: Given a much more abundant clone one base away, this may be a read error. The chain joins TRBV5-1 to TRBJ1-5; D is possibly TRBD1 (5 bases). Germline loops: CDR1 SGHRS, CDR2 YFSETQ. This CDR3 is 14 amino acids long. This chain's CDR3 is CACSDGHSNQPQHF. In DNA, the CDR3 is TGCGCCTGCAGCGACGGACATAGCAATCAGCCCCAGCATTTT. Full variable domain (rest looked up from reference TRBV5-1 and TRBJ1-5): KAGVTQTPRYLIKTRGQQVTLSCSPISGHRSVSWYQQTPGQGLQFLFEYFSETQRNKGNFPGRFSGRQFSNSRSEMNVSTLELGDSALYLCACSDGHSNQPQHFGDGTRLSIL.

The chain carries TRBV20-1 and TRBJ1-1; a weak D match, TRBD1 (6 bases). Looked up from germline, CDR1 is DFQATT and CDR2 is SNEGSKA (reference sequence). The CDR3 has 14 amino acids. V was pared by 2 bases and J by 1 base, with 11 bases between. The chain's CDR3 is CSARIGGPNTEAFF. The CDR3 region has the DNA TGCAGTGCTAGAATTGGGGGCCCGAACACTGAAGCTTTCTTT.

The rearrangement joins TRBV9 to TRBJ1-1; a weak D match, TRBD1 (6 bases). The CDR3 is 14 residues long. V was cut by 4 bases and J by 1 base, with 11 bases left in between. Per the germline V gene, CDR1 is SGDLS and CDR2 is YYNGEE. The CDR3, as DNA: TGTGCCAGCAGCAGGACAGCTACGAACACTGAAGCTTTCTTT. Amino acid sequence: CASSRTATNTEAFF.

The chain joins TRBV7-2 to TRBJ2-1; D gene ambiguous. The germline V and J ends were trimmed by 2 bases and 6 bases, with 11 bases remaining between them. Per the germline V gene, CDR1 is SGHTA and CDR2 is FQGNSA. The CDR3 has 14 residues. The chain's CDR3 is CASSLRSNFNEQFF. The CDR3 nucleotides are TGTGCCAGCAGCTTACGTAGCAACTTCAATGAGCAGTTCTTC. The entire variable domain, with the rest obtained from reference TRBV7-2 and TRBJ2-1, is as follows: GAGVSQSPSNKVTEKGKDVELRCDPISGHTALYWYRQSLGQGLEFLIYFQGNSAPDKSGLPSDRFSAERTGGSVSTLTIQRTQQEDSAVYLCASSLRSNFNEQFFGPGTRLTVL.